This TCR beta chain was obtained from a study of control samples from healthy donors and cancer patients. The V end lost 1 base, the J end lost 2 bases, and 13 bases lay between the germline ends. This CDR3 has 16 amino acids. Per the germline V gene, CDR1 is KGHSH and CDR2 is LQKENI. The table came from immunoSEQ multiplex PCR; TCRdb's copy has only in-frame clones and leaves some out. The table lists some 100,000 clones, about 88% of them singletons. The rearrangement links TRBV18 to TRBJ2-3; D remains unclear. The source is a woman aged 45-59 years in good health. Input material: blood. DNA of the CDR3: TGTGCCAGCTCACCACAGTTTGACTTAACCACAGATACGCAGTATTTT. This codes for CASSPQFDLTTDTQYF.